The source of this T cell receptor (beta chain) is a study of T cell responses to AZD1222 COVID-19 vaccine. Points from the study as a whole: Spike-wide vaccine-associated CD4 TCRs dominated at 160-218 and 743-854. Donors, mostly white British, included more females; clonal diversity was possibly underestimated.

The CDR3 totals 13 residues. V dropped 4 bases and J dropped 3; count of bases not matched to a gene: 4. Germline assignment: CDR1 SGHRS and CDR2 YFSETQ. The repertoire was sequenced with immunoSEQ multiplex PCR; TCRdb's copy has only in-frame clones and lacks some. The sample has tens of thousands of clones; under 85% are singletons. For this clone: Its antigen is unknown.

Here the sequenced sample was peripheral blood, taken on day 0 of AZD1222 vaccination. The chain couples TRBV5-1 to TRBJ2-7, with 7 positions matching TRBD1. This receptor was identified in an adult in good health. The CDR3: CASSPGTVYEQYF. DNA for the CDR3: TGCGCCAGCAGCCCCGGGACAGTCTACGAGCAGTACTTC.